One and the same sample provided the 8 T cell receptor beta chains below, sequenced in a study of shared clonotypes between healthy human individuals. As defined, naive CD8 cells were CD45RO-negative and positively selected for CCR7, with terminally differentiated effector memory CD45RA+ cells excluded. The data were produced by immunoSEQ multiplex PCR, yet TCRdb's version contains in-frame clones alone and is incomplete. Altogether hundreds of thousands of clones are present, roughly 95% being singletons, with the ten largest covering roughly 0.1%. The sequenced material came from naive CD8+ T cells sorted from blood. All receptors come from a woman younger than 45 in good health.

The CDR3 spells CASSTRGNTEAFF. CDR3 nucleotides: TGCGCCAGCAGCACCAGGGGGAACACTGAAGCTTTCTTT. The chain recombines TRBV4-1 with TRBJ1-1, with a weak D call TRBD1 (6 bases). CDR1 is MGHRA, CDR2 YSYEKL, per germline. Trimming stripped 5 bases from V and 1 base from J, with 8 bases between. CDR3 length: 13 residues.

This clone was recorded once. The gene calls are TRBV7-9 and TRBJ1-4; D ambiguous. CDR1 is SEHNR, CDR2 FQNEAQ, per germline (reference sequence). V lost 4 bases, J lost 6 bases, and 24 bases lay in between. The CDR3 spans 18 residues. The CDR3 DNA follows: TGTGCCAGCAGCTCGACGAATCCCCTTATCTCCGGAGATGAAAAACTGTTTTTT. It is translated as CASSSTNPLISGDEKLFF.

The chain joins TRBV28 to TRBJ2-3; D not resolved. V was clipped by 3 bases and J by 0 bases, with 13 bases between them. Germline CDR1 MDHEN, CDR2 SYDVKM. The CDR3 spans 16 residues. CDR3 sequence: CASSFRAAPSTDTQYF. As DNA, the CDR3 is TGTGCCAGCAGTTTTAGGGCCGCTCCTAGCACAGATACGCAGTATTTT.

The chain employs TRBV4-1 and TRBJ2-5, with D perhaps matching TRBD1 or TRBD2 (5 bases each). V was trimmed by 2 bases and J by 4 bases, leaving 17 bases between them. The CDR3 is made up of 16 amino acids. The germline CDR1 and CDR2 sequences are MGHRA and YSYEKL. This CDR3 reads CASSQPSRVGGETQYF. In nucleotides, the CDR3 is TGCGCCAGCAGCCAACCTAGCAGGGTCGGAGGAGAGACCCAGTACTTC.

The V and J genes are TRBV14 and TRBJ2-1, with a weak D call TRBD2 (6 bases). Trimming took 5 bases from V and 2 from J, leaving 13 bases between them. Germline lookup yields CDR1 SGHDN and CDR2 FVKESK. This CDR3 region has 15 residues. CDR3 nucleotide sequence: TGTGCCAGCAGCGAAACACCGGGAGCCTACAATGAGCAGTTCTTC. Translating gives CASSETPGAYNEQFF. Variable domain in full (rest from reference TRBV14 and TRBJ2-1): EAGVTQFPSHSVIEKGQTVTLRCDPISGHDNLYWYRRVMGKEIKFLLHFVKESKQDESGMPNNRFLAERTGGTYSTLKVQPAELEDSGVYFCASSETPGAYNEQFFGPGTRLTVL.

The chain carries TRBV5-6 and TRBJ2-7; D might be TRBD1 (5 bases). CDR1 SGHDT and CDR2 YYEEEE come from the germline V gene. This CDR3 has 14 amino acids. Deletions cut 3 bases from V and 2 bases from J, with 12 bases between. The CDR3 DNA is TGTGCCAGCAGCTATGCAGGGATGCCCTACGAGCAGTACTTC. Translated, it gives CASSYAGMPYEQYF.

About this clone: This sample also contains other DNA sequences that code for the same CDR3. This chain uses TRBV5-1 with TRBJ1-1; D might be TRBD1 (5 bases). Deletions cut 1 base from V and 2 bases from J, with 6 bases between. Germline CDR1 is SGHRS and CDR2 is YFSETQ. The CDR3 has 13 amino acids. Here the CDR3 DNA reads TGCGCCAGCAGCTTGAGGGGCAACACTGAAGCTTTCTTT. Its protein product is CASSLRGNTEAFF.

This rearrangement joins TRBV7-7 to TRBJ2-3, with D possibly matching TRBD2 (5 bases). Germline V gene lookup returns CDR1 SSHAT and CDR2 FNYEAQ (reference sequence). V was pared by 5 bases and J by 2 bases, with 8 bases between. This CDR3 region has 13 residues. CDR3 region: CASSTDYTDTQYF. For the CDR3, the DNA is TGTGCCAGCAGCACCGACTACACAGATACGCAGTATTTT.